Sequencing of this TCR beta chain was carried out in a study of cytomegalovirus exposure and HLA in healthy donors. Sequencing used immunoSEQ multiplex PCR; TCRdb keeps in-frame clones, though not all of them. Here the sample spans 75,000 to 85,000 clones, roughly 93% being singletons. As regards this clone: The antigen remains unidentified.

Whole-study findings and limits: Reported performance of the classifier showed diagnosis of cytomegalovirus status with high specificity and sensitivity.

Trimming removed 6 bases from V and 5 bases from J; junction bases left unmatched: 4. The length of the CDR3 is 12 residues. Germline CDR1 and CDR2: SNHLY and FYNNEI. While the first cohort had over 650 subjects, the donors belonged to the separate validation cohort of about 110 subjects. Sequencing was performed on PBMCs. The sequence was collected from a man aged 25 to 40 in good health and CMV-seronegative. This chain links TRBV2 with TRBJ2-7; 7 bases are a match to TRBD2. Here the CDR3 reads CASSGGSNEQYF. The CDR3 coding sequence is TGTGCCAGCAGCGGCGGGAGTAACGAGCAGTACTTC.